The 27 T cell receptor beta chains in this list originate from one sample, sequenced in a study of CD4 T cells in relation to SARS-CoV-2 and coronaviruses. Only in-frame clones appear in the TCRdb table, and some are missing; sequencing was by immunoSEQ multiplex PCR. The data show 20,000 to 25,000 clones, 60% to 80% seen once. Before the COVID-19 pandemic, during about 2011-2019, CD4+ T cells were taken from unexposed donors. CD4+ T cells were isolated from the cells after about nine days of culture. Their target antigens are unknown. The specimen was CD4+ T cells from PBMCs, cultured in vitro. These receptor sequences come from a human donor in good health.

The J gene is TRBJ2-1, the V gene TRBV5-1; a possible D gene is TRBD1 (5 bases). The germline V gene has CDR1 SGHRS and CDR2 YFSETQ. The V end lost 1 base, the J end lost 0 bases, and 8 bases lay between the germline ends. CDR3 length equals 15 residues. The CDR3 spells CASSLSQGSYNEQFF. The DNA for the CDR3 is TGCGCCAGCAGCTTGAGCCAGGGCTCCTACAATGAGCAGTTCTTC.

The chain is built from TRBV30 and TRBJ1-1; D remains unclear. Looked up from germline, CDR1 is GTSNPN and CDR2 is SVGIG (reference sequence). V shed 0 bases and J shed 2 bases, with 7 bases lying between them. This CDR3 comprises 13 residues. The CDR3 here is CAWSVKGNTEAFF. CDR3 in DNA: TGTGCCTGGAGTGTAAAGGGAAACACTGAAGCTTTCTTT.

The chain links TRBV9 to TRBJ1-5, with D unclear. V gave up 3 bases and J gave up 0 bases, with 10 bases separating them. This CDR3 has 15 residues. Per germline, CDR1 SGDLS and CDR2 YYNGEE. The CDR3 protein is CASSEEGDSNQPQHF. The CDR3 DNA reads TGTGCCAGCAGCGAGGAGGGTGATAGCAATCAGCCCCAGCATTTT.

V gene TRBV7-3 combines with J gene TRBJ2-6; possible D gene TRBD1, 5 bases. From germline, CDR1 is SGHTA and CDR2 FQGTGA. CDR3 length equals 15 residues. V was shortened by 5 bases and J by 0 bases, with 8 bases between the two germline ends. The CDR3 loop is CASSPRVSGANVLTF. Written as DNA, the CDR3 is TGTGCCAGCAGCCCCAGGGTCTCTGGGGCCAACGTCCTGACTTTC.

The chain recombines TRBV2 with TRBJ2-7; a weak D match, TRBD1 (6 bases). V gave up 7 bases and J gave up 7 bases, with 11 bases separating them. The CDR3 contains 11 residues. Germline CDR1 and CDR2: SNHLY and FYNNEI. DNA of the CDR3: TGTGCCAGCATGGGGCAGGGGGAGCAGTACTTC. It is translated as CASMGQGEQYF.

The chain couples TRBV18 to TRBJ2-7; 7 bases fit TRBD1. This CDR3 has 16 amino acids. Germline V gene data show CDR1 as KGHSH and CDR2 as LQKENI. With V trimmed by 3 bases and J by 3 bases, 11 bases remained unmatched. The DNA for the CDR3 is TGTGCCAGCTCACCCCTCGCCGGGACAGAAGTCTACGAGCAGTACTTC. Its protein is CASSPLAGTEVYEQYF.

A single count supports this clone. This sequence joins TRBV2 and TRBJ2-1; 12 nucleotides match TRBD2. The V gene end was trimmed by 6 bases and the J gene end by 7 bases; junction bases not matched to a gene: 7. CDR1 and CDR2 (germline): SNHLY, FYNNEI. The CDR3 sequence is 15 residues long. The CDR3 coding sequence is TGTGCCAGCAGACTAGCGGGAGGCCCGAATAATGAGCAGTTCTTC. This sequence encodes CASRLAGGPNNEQFF. Based on the CDR3 plus reference TRBV2 and TRBJ2-1, the full variable domain is EPEVTQTPSHQVTQMGQEVILRCVPISNHLYFYWYRQILGQKVEFLVSFYNNEISEKSEIFDDQFSVERPDGSNFTLKIRSTKLEDSAMYFCASRLAGGPNNEQFFGPGTRLTVL.

This clone has only one observation. For the CDR3, the DNA is TGTGCCAGTAGTAAATACGGGATTACTGGGGCCAACGTCCTGACTTTC. Its translation is CASSKYGITGANVLTF. The chain is built from TRBV19 and TRBJ2-6, with D possibly being TRBD2 (5 bases). The CDR3 sequence is 16 residues long. V dropped 4 bases and J dropped 2 bases, with 12 bases sitting between them. The germline gives CDR1 LNHDA, CDR2 SQIVND (reference sequence).

This chain connects TRBV27 to TRBJ1-3; the D is unclear. The CDR3 consists of 13 residues. The germline gives CDR1 MNHEY, CDR2 SMNVEV (reference sequence). V was trimmed by 4 bases and J by 3 bases, leaving 7 bases between them. The DNA of the CDR3 is TGTGCCAGCAGTTACGGGGTTGGAAACACCATATATTTT. Protein: CASSYGVGNTIYF.

This clone has a handful of counts. This rearrangement joins TRBV7-9 to TRBJ1-2; possible D gene TRBD1, 6 bases. Trimming pared 5 bases from V and 1 base from J, leaving 11 bases between. This CDR3 is built from 14 residues. Germline assignment: CDR1 SEHNR and CDR2 FQNEAQ (reference sequence). CDR3: CASSRTENNYGYTF. The CDR3, as DNA: TGTGCCAGCAGCCGGACAGAAAATAACTATGGCTACACCTTC.

The chain joins TRBV5-4 to TRBJ1-2, with D maybe TRBD1 (6 bases). Germline CDR1 SGHNT, CDR2 YYREEE (reference sequence). This CDR3 contains 15 residues. The germline V and J ends were trimmed by 3 bases and 3 bases, with 15 bases remaining between them. The CDR3 region is CASSWGRGSDYGYTF. Written as DNA, the CDR3 is TGTGCCAGCAGCTGGGGTAGGGGGTCGGACTATGGCTACACCTTC.

The chain couples TRBV7-8 to TRBJ1-1, with D hard to call. This CDR3 contains 13 residues. Trimming removed 0 bases from V and 7 bases from J, with 9 bases in between. Germline CDR1 SGHVS, CDR2 FQNEAQ. CDR3 coding DNA: TGTGCCAGCAGCTTAGCGTTAGTGAATGAAGCTTTCTTT. Amino acid sequence: CASSLALVNEAFF. Together with reference TRBV7-8 and TRBJ1-1, the CDR3 gives the full variable domain: GAGVSQSPRYKVAKRGQDVALRCDPISGHVSLFWYQQALGQGPEFLTYFQNEAQLDKSGLPSDRFFAERPEGSVSTLKIQRTQQEDSAVYLCASSLALVNEAFFGQGTRLTVV.

The gene calls are TRBV27 and TRBJ1-2, with 7 bases identical to TRBD1. The trim removed 5 bases at V and 2 bases at J, leaving 2 bases unmatched. From germline, CDR1 is MNHEY and CDR2 SMNVEV (reference sequence). The CDR3 is 13 amino acids. This chain's CDR3 is CASSLQGNYGYTF. CDR3 bases: TGTGCCAGCAGTCTACAGGGGAACTATGGCTACACCTTC.

The chain has TRBV15 and TRBJ2-1; D possibly corresponds to TRBD2 (6 bases). Germline V gives CDR1 LNHNV, CDR2 YYDKDF (reference sequence). Trimming left V 0 bases short and J 7 bases short, with 13 bases between. This CDR3 is built from 15 residues. The CDR3 DNA is TGTGCCACCAGCAGAGATGTGGCCGCGGGAAATGAGCAGTTCTTC. Translation: CATSRDVAAGNEQFF.

CDR3 protein: CSVENYNEQFF. In nucleotides, the CDR3 is TGCAGCGTTGAGAACTACAATGAGCAGTTCTTC. The chain joins TRBV29-1 to TRBJ2-1; D gene ambiguous. The V and J ends lost 3 bases and 3 bases respectively, with 3 bases between them. The CDR3 has 11 residues. The V gene's germline CDR1 is SQVTM and CDR2 ANQGSEA.

This chain links TRBV6-5 with TRBJ2-7; D is uncertain. Germline CDR1 reads MNHEY; CDR2 reads SVGAGI. The CDR3 length is 15 residues. Trimming took 0 bases from V and 1 from J, leaving 10 bases between them. CDR3 sequence reads: CASSYSGLGSYEQYF. CDR3 sequence (DNA): TGTGCCAGCAGTTACTCGGGGTTAGGGTCCTACGAGCAGTACTTC.

The chain combines TRBV6-5 with TRBJ1-1; D is perhaps TRBD1 (6 bases). The CDR3 extends over 14 amino acids. V was shortened by 6 bases and J by 1 base, with 12 bases between the two germline ends. The germline V gene encodes CDR1 MNHEY and CDR2 SVGAGI. The CDR3 region is CASRTGPQNTEAFF. The DNA for the CDR3 is TGTGCCAGCAGGACAGGACCTCAGAACACTGAAGCTTTCTTT.

The rearrangement links TRBV28 to TRBJ1-5, with a possible D match to TRBD1 (5 bases). Germline CDR1 and CDR2: MDHEN and SYDVKM. V lost 2 bases and J 0 bases, leaving 14 bases between the germline ends. The CDR3 extends over 17 amino acids. CDR3 region: CASSLGVVTASNQPQHF. The CDR3 region has the DNA TGTGCCAGCAGTTTAGGAGTGGTGACAGCTAGCAATCAGCCCCAGCATTTT.

This clone has just one count. V gene TRBV5-1 combines with J gene TRBJ2-1; 8 bases fit TRBD1. V dropped 4 bases and J dropped 1; count of bases not matched to a gene: 7. The germline V gene has CDR1 SGHRS and CDR2 YFSETQ. The CDR3 totals 16 residues. The CDR3 sequence is CASSREGTGSYNEQFF. The CDR3 DNA follows: TGCGCCAGCAGCAGGGAAGGGACAGGTTCCTACAATGAGCAGTTCTTC.

This clone was seen a handful of times. The CDR3 region has the DNA TGTGCCAGTAGTATTAGGCAGGGGGCTGGTCAGCCCCAGCATTTT. Its protein is CASSIRQGAGQPQHF. V usage is TRBV19 and J usage is TRBJ1-5; TRBD1 matches at 8 bases. V shed 3 bases and J 6 bases; nucleotides not matched to a gene: 7. CDR3 length equals 15 residues. The V gene's germline CDR1 is LNHDA and CDR2 SQIVND (reference sequence).

This chain connects TRBV2 to TRBJ2-1; 11 bases match TRBD2. Germline CDR1 is SNHLY and CDR2 is FYNNEI. The CDR3 covers 13 residues. Trimming at V came to 9 bases and at J to 7 bases, leaving 5 bases not matched to a gene. CDR3 DNA: TGTGCCAGAGGACTAGCGGGTATGAATGAGCAGTTCTTC. Translation: CARGLAGMNEQFF.

This rearrangement joins TRBV11-2 to TRBJ2-2; D gene ambiguous. Germline V CDR1 and CDR2: SGHAT, FQNNGV. Trimming removed 8 bases from V and 3 bases from J, with 13 bases in between. The CDR3 runs 14 residues. For the CDR3, the DNA is TGTGCCAGCCTTCGCGGCGCTCACACCGGGGAGCTGTTTTTT. It translates to CASLRGAHTGELFF.

V and J are TRBV7-8 and TRBJ2-1; tentatively, D is TRBD1 or TRBD2 (7 bases each). The length of the CDR3 is 14 residues. Trimming left V 8 bases short and J 7 bases short, with 18 bases between. Germline assignment: CDR1 SGHVS and CDR2 FQNEAQ. This CDR3 is CASEGRGLGNEQFF. CDR3 DNA sequence: TGTGCCAGCGAGGGGAGGGGGCTTGGGAATGAGCAGTTCTTC.

The chain joins TRBV6-1 to TRBJ2-7, with 9 positions matching TRBD1. Looked up from germline, CDR1 is MNHNS and CDR2 is SASEGT. The CDR3 is 15 amino acids. With V trimmed by 1 base and J by 1 base, 2 bases remained unmatched. DNA of the CDR3: TGTGCCAGCAGTGAAGAGGGACAGGGTTCCTACGAGCAGTACTTC. Translating it yields CASSEEGQGSYEQYF.

V is TRBV7-3 and J is TRBJ2-3, with TRBD2 matching over 10 bases. J gave up 5 bases and V 5 bases, and 7 bases lay outside the gene matches. The CDR3 is 15 amino acids. Germline V lookup: CDR1 SGHTA, CDR2 FQGTGA. The DNA of the CDR3 is TGTGCCAGCAGCAAGTCCTTAGCGGGGGGAGATACGCAGTATTTT. This sequence encodes CASSKSLAGGDTQYF. Together with reference TRBV7-3 and TRBJ2-3, the CDR3 gives the full variable domain: GAGVSQTPSNKVTEKGKYVELRCDPISGHTALYWYRQSLGQGPEFLIYFQGTGAADDSGLPNDRFFAVRPEGSVSTLKIQRTERGDSAVYLCASSKSLAGGDTQYFGPGTRLTVL.

The chain is built from TRBV10-2 and TRBJ1-3; D possibly corresponds to TRBD1 (6 bases). Germline V gene data show CDR1 as WSHSY and CDR2 as SAAADI. V was trimmed by 9 bases and J by 6 bases, leaving 18 bases between them. The CDR3 sequence is 14 residues long. The chain's CDR3 is CASTTGYYSNTIYF. The CDR3 DNA reads TGCGCCAGTACAACAGGGTACTACTCAAACACCATATATTTT.

This clone was seen a handful of times. The chain joins TRBV24-1 to TRBJ2-3; TRBD2 is a possible D gene (6 bases). In germline, CDR1 is KGHDR, CDR2 SFDVKD. V was trimmed by 4 bases and J by 8 bases, leaving 12 bases between them. The CDR3 is 13 residues long. The CDR3 reads CATSETGEGTQYF. In DNA form, the CDR3 reads TGTGCCACCAGTGAGACGGGAGAGGGTACGCAGTATTTT.